Presented here are 20 T cell receptor beta chains from one specimen sequenced in a study of CD8+ T cells in alopecia areata. TCR sequencing used cDNA made by reverse transcription of extracted RNA. Measured with immunoSEQ multiplex PCR; TCRdb has only the in-frame clones, and not every one. The table has around 99,000 clones, roughly 84% seen once. This sample's treatment: oral pan-JAK inhibitor, 5-10 mg twice daily. Source: CD8+ T cells sorted from blood, taken at week 24, from a patient treated with tofacitinib. The receptors come from a human donor with alopecia areata.

The rearrangement uses TRBV27 and TRBJ2-3; TRBD2 matches at 11 bases. The V and J ends lost 7 bases and 2 bases, in that order; junction bases with no gene match: 8. This CDR3 is built from 16 residues. The germline CDR1 and CDR2 sequences are MNHEY and SMNVEV (reference sequence). Here the CDR3 DNA reads TGTGCCAGCAAAATAGCGGGGGGGACGGTCACAGATACGCAGTATTTT. This gives the protein CASKIAGGTVTDTQYF.

V and J are TRBV2 and TRBJ1-6, with D unresolved. The CDR3 consists of 15 residues. The V gene's germline CDR1 is SNHLY and CDR2 FYNNEI. The V gene lost 3 bases and the J gene lost 7 bases, with 13 bases spanning the gap. The CDR3 DNA reads TGTGCCAGCAGTGAGTGGGCGACGGGGAATTCACCCCTCCACTTT. It is translated as CASSEWATGNSPLHF.

On this clone: Other DNA sequences in the sample encode the same CDR3. CDR3 nucleotide sequence: TGTGCCAGCAGCCTGGCTAGCGGGGCCACCACGGAGACCCAGTACTTC. The encoded protein is CASSLASGATTETQYF. This rearrangement joins TRBV7-6 to TRBJ2-5; 9 bases match TRBD2. The ends lost 5 bases at V and 5 bases at J; junction bases unmatched: 12. Germline V CDR1 and CDR2: SGHVS, FNYEAQ. The length of the CDR3 is 16 residues.

This chain joins TRBV10-2 and TRBJ1-2, with D unclear. V was pared by 9 bases and J by 0 bases, with 17 bases between. CDR1 and CDR2 (germline): WSHSY, SAAADI. The CDR3 contains 15 residues. The CDR3 reads CASRGLIGSNYGYTF. In nucleotides, the CDR3 is TGCGCCAGTCGAGGCCTAATAGGTTCTAACTATGGCTACACCTTC.

The V and J genes are TRBV5-6 and TRBJ2-3, with 9 bases fitting TRBD1. The J segment lost 0 bases and the V segment lost 3 bases, leaving 2 bases of the junction unmatched. From germline, CDR1 is SGHDT and CDR2 YYEEEE. CDR3 length: 15 residues. The CDR3 nucleotides read TGTGCCAGCAGCTACAGGGGGCGTAGCACAGATACGCAGTATTTT. Amino acid sequence: CASSYRGRSTDTQYF.

The V gene is TRBV14, the J gene TRBJ2-3; 9 bases map to TRBD1. After removal of 4 bases from V and 2 bases from J, the junction contained 13 bases not matched to a gene. The CDR3 runs to 18 residues. Germline V gene lookup returns CDR1 SGHDN and CDR2 FVKESK. This CDR3 is CASSPLFGTGTYTDTQYF. The CDR3 DNA is TGTGCCAGCAGCCCTCTGTTTGGGACAGGGACCTACACAGATACGCAGTATTTT.

The chain carries TRBV2 and TRBJ2-2; TRBD1 aligns across 8 bases. Germline V gives CDR1 SNHLY, CDR2 FYNNEI. This CDR3 spans 14 amino acids. Unmatched junction bases numbered 5, after V lost 5 bases and J lost 6 bases. The CDR3 sequence: CASSSGQGAGELFF. In DNA, the CDR3 is TGTGCCAGCAGTTCCGGACAGGGAGCCGGGGAGCTGTTTTTT.

The chain carries TRBV21-1 and TRBJ1-5. TRBV21-1 is recorded as a pseudogene. This CDR3 is built from 13 residues. The DNA of the CDR3 is TGTGCCAGCAGCAAACGGAACTTTCAGCCCCAGCATTTT. This sequence encodes CASSKRNFQPQHF.

The chain links TRBV4-3 to TRBJ2-1; D remains unclear. The V end was cut by 1 base, the J end by 4 bases, with 5 bases between. The germline gives CDR1 LGHNA, CDR2 YSLEER. The CDR3 runs to 13 residues. CDR3 loop: CASSQGFYNEQFF. The CDR3 DNA follows: TGCGCCAGCAGCCAAGGCTTTTACAATGAGCAGTTCTTC.

The chain combines TRBV4-1 with TRBJ2-3, with 12 bases identical to TRBD2. From germline, CDR1 is MGHRA and CDR2 YSYEKL. J lost 5 bases, V lost 3 bases, and 12 bases had no gene match. The CDR3 loop spans 18 amino acids. DNA for the CDR3: TGCGCCAGCAGCCAGACCCCCCTAGCGGGGGGGCCAGTAGATACGCAGTATTTT. Its translation is CASSQTPLAGGPVDTQYF.

The rearrangement links TRBV5-1 to TRBJ1-3; D remains ambiguous. Germline V gives CDR1 SGHRS, CDR2 YFSETQ. V dropped 0 bases and J dropped 4 bases, with 8 bases sitting between them. The CDR3 is 14 residues long. The CDR3 is CASSLENPGNTIYF. The CDR3 DNA reads TGCGCCAGCAGCTTGGAGAACCCCGGAAACACCATATATTTT.

This chain joins TRBV5-1 and TRBJ2-1, with D hard to call. The V end was cut by 5 bases, the J end by 6 bases, with 6 bases between. Germline CDR1 SGHRS, CDR2 YFSETQ. The CDR3 is 11 amino acids. CDR3 DNA: TGCGCCAGCAGGGTCACCAATGAGCAGTTCTTC. The encoded protein is CASRVTNEQFF.

The chain couples TRBV27 to TRBJ2-4; the D is unclear. This CDR3 contains 18 residues. Germline V gives CDR1 MNHEY, CDR2 SMNVEV (reference sequence). The germline V and J ends were trimmed by 0 bases and 0 bases, with 15 bases remaining between them. This CDR3 is CASSLSWGGVLAKNIQYF. CDR3 DNA: TGTGCCAGCAGTTTATCCTGGGGTGGAGTCCTAGCCAAAAACATTCAGTACTTC.

The genes are TRBV7-3 and TRBJ1-6; 8 nucleotides agree with TRBD1. Trimming removed 2 bases from V and 9 bases from J; junction bases left unmatched: 3. This CDR3 is 14 amino acids long. CDR1 is SGHTA, CDR2 FQGTGA, per germline. The CDR3 sequence: CASSLAGGGSPLHF. CDR3 bases: TGTGCCAGCAGCTTAGCAGGGGGCGGTTCACCCCTCCACTTT.

The CDR3 region is CATTKTPGGTDTQYF. For the CDR3, the DNA is TGTGCTACAACAAAGACCCCGGGCGGCACAGATACGCAGTATTTT. This chain links TRBV12-5 with TRBJ2-3; D gene ambiguous. The length of the CDR3 is 15 residues. From germline, CDR1 is LGHNT and CDR2 FRNRAP. V shed 10 bases and J shed 1 base, with 18 bases lying between them.

V usage is TRBV7-2 and J usage is TRBJ1-1, with TRBD1 matching 11 bases. The J segment lost 4 bases and the V segment lost 3 bases, leaving 4 bases of the junction unmatched. This CDR3 region has 15 residues. Germline V gives CDR1 SGHTA, CDR2 FQGNSA. This CDR3 is CASSLGQGVFTEAFF. The CDR3, as DNA: TGTGCCAGCAGCTTGGGACAGGGGGTGTTCACTGAAGCTTTCTTT.

The chain recombines TRBV4-1 with TRBJ2-7; tentatively, D is TRBD2 (5 bases). The CDR3 totals 13 residues. The V gene lost 0 bases and the J gene lost 3 bases, with 6 bases spanning the gap. Germline V gene sequence: CDR1 MGHRA, CDR2 YSYEKL. The CDR3 here is CASSQERVYEQYF. The CDR3 DNA follows: TGCGCCAGCAGCCAAGAGAGGGTCTACGAGCAGTACTTC.

The V and J genes are TRBV7-8 and TRBJ2-7; TRBD1 agrees at 9 bases. Germline CDR1 and CDR2: SGHVS and FQNEAQ. The CDR3 extends over 14 amino acids. The V gene end was trimmed by 4 bases and the J gene end by 2 bases; junction bases not matched to a gene: 3. CDR3 bases: TGTGCCAGCAGCTGGGGACAGGGTACCTACGAGCAGTACTTC. It specifies CASSWGQGTYEQYF. Full variable domain (remainder filled in from reference TRBV7-8 and TRBJ2-7): GAGVSQSPRYKVAKRGQDVALRCDPISGHVSLFWYQQALGQGPEFLTYFQNEAQLDKSGLPSDRFFAERPEGSVSTLKIQRTQQEDSAVYLCASSWGQGTYEQYFGPGTRLTVT.

This clone occurred once. The chain employs TRBV12-5 and TRBJ2-4; no clear D. Deletions cut 3 bases from V and 0 bases from J, with 12 bases between. The CDR3 loop spans 16 amino acids. In germline, CDR1 is LGHNT, CDR2 FRNRAP. The CDR3: CASGLSATVAKNIQYF. CDR3 nucleotide sequence: TGTGCTAGTGGTTTATCGGCAACTGTAGCCAAAAACATTCAGTACTTC. Together with reference TRBV12-5 and TRBJ2-4, the CDR3 gives the full variable domain: DARVTQTPRHKVTEMGQEVTMRCQPILGHNTVFWYRQTMMQGLELLAYFRNRAPLDDSGMPKDRFSAEMPDATLATLKIQPSEPRDSAVYFCASGLSATVAKNIQYFGAGTRLSVL.

V gene TRBV7-9 combines with J gene TRBJ1-2; D unresolved. In germline, CDR1 is SEHNR, CDR2 FQNEAQ (reference sequence). CDR3 length: 15 residues. The V gene lost 5 bases and the J gene lost 1 base, with 14 bases spanning the gap. CDR3 sequence reads: CASSLAAGRNYGYTF. Here the CDR3 DNA reads TGTGCCAGCAGCCTGGCTGCGGGCCGTAACTATGGCTACACCTTC.